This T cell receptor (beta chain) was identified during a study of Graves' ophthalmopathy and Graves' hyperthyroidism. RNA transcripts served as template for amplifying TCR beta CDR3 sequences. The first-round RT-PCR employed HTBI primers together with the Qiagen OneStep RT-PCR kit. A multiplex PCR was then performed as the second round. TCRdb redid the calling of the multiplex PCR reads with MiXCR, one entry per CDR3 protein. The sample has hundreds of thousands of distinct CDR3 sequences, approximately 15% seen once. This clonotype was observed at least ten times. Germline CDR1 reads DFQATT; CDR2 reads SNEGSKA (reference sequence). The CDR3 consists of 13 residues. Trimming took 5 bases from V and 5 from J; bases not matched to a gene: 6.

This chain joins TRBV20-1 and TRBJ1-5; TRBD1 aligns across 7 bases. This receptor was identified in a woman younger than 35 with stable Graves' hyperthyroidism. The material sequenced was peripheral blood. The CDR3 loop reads CSAGLTGDQPQHF. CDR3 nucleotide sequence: TGCAGTGCTGGGTTAACAGGGGATCAGCCCCAGCATTTT.